This T cell receptor beta chain was captured in a study of blood T cell repertoires in COVID-19 (dated by TCRdb to the early 2020s). A note on the overall study: The collaborator samples originated in the United States, Italy and Spain and spanned the acute and convalescent phases of COVID-19. The material from the prospective study consisted of cDNA or gDNA derived from T cells, B-cell-depleted T cells, or PBMCs. Deeply sampled blood TCRbeta repertoires from subjects exposed to, actively infected with, or recovered from COVID-19 were included in the dataset. A freely available public database, intended as a resource for researchers studying the immune response to SARS-CoV-2, is where the repertoires were released. Samples were obtained from the ongoing ImmuneRACE study (first 160 participants) and from over a thousand subjects provided by 6 global collaborators. Nearly every sample came with metadata listing a de-identified subject ID, COVID-19 status, age in years and sex. Where available, HLA class I and class II types were obtained from metadata supplied by the sample provider rather than from assay-based typing.

TCRbeta CDR3 regions were amplified from genomic DNA by means of the immunoSEQ Assay, a bias-controlled multiplex PCR. Under the source paper's analysis protocol: The number of nucleated cells in each sample was estimated from the amplification of reference gene primers within the assay. To quantify the absolute abundance of each unique TCRbeta CDR3 rearrangement, sequence reads were collapsed and filtered. For each sample, productive Simpson clonality was calculated as the square root of Simpson's diversity index across productive rearrangements. What TCRdb holds here is the immuneACCESS table cut down to in-frame rearrangements. Part of the clones is not present; checked against another copy, under half of the missing clones reflect an unresolved V gene, and the others are unexplained. V and J calls and clone size are those listed in that table; D and trimming were worked out from the DNA. The sample profile shows 100,000 or so clones; 70% to 90% of them were found once. Clones ranked in the top ten supply roughly 2% of the sample.

This clone was counted a single time. The target of this receptor is not known. Base qualities were left out, and no much larger clone turns up one base away. A distance of 15 bases separates the germline ends of V and J, which lose 5 bases and 7 bases respectively. The germline V gene gives CDR1 as SGHVS and CDR2 as FQNEAQ. Including the terminal cysteine and phenylalanine, the CDR3 comprises 14 residues. Left in the record is the CDR3 DNA by itself, 42 bases read in frame from the first base. The collaborating institutions used their own protocols to collect whole blood in K2EDTA tubes. For TCRbeta analysis, collaborator samples were shipped as frozen whole blood, as isolated PBMCs, or as DNA extracted from either sample type. Overall study outcomes, separate from this receptor: Clinical and demographic metadata were provided uncurated, with the amount varying by source and participant.

The V and J segments used are TRBV7-8 and TRBJ2-1, with TRBD2 tentatively as D gene (5 bases match). The sequenced material came from peripheral blood. This sequence was found in a middle-aged man with active COVID-19. CDR3 protein: CASSLSVTRNEQFF. The bases read TGTGCCAGCAGCCTTAGCGTGACGCGAAATGAGCAGTTCTTC. The full variable domain, with segments outside the CDR3 supplied by the reference TRBV7-8 and TRBJ2-1 proteins, appears as GAGVSQSPRYKVAKRGQDVALRCDPISGHVSLFWYQQALGQGPEFLTYFQNEAQLDKSGLPSDRFFAERPEGSVSTLKIQRTQQEDSAVYLCASSLSVTRNEQFFGPGTRLTVL.